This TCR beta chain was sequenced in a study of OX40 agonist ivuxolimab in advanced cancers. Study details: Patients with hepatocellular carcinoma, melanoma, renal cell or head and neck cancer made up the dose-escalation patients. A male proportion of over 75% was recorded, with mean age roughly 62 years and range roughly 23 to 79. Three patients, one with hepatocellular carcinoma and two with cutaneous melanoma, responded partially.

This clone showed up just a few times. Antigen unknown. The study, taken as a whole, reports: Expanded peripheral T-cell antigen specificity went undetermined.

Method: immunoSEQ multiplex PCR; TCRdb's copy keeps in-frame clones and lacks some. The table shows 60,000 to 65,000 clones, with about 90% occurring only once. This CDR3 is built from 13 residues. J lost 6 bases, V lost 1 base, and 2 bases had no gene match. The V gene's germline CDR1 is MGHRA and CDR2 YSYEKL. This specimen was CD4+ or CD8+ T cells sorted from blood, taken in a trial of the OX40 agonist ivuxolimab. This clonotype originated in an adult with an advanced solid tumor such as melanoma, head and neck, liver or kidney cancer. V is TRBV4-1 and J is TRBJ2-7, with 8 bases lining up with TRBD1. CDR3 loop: CASSQAGGGEQYF. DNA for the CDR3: TGCGCCAGCAGCCAAGCAGGGGGCGGCGAGCAGTACTTC.